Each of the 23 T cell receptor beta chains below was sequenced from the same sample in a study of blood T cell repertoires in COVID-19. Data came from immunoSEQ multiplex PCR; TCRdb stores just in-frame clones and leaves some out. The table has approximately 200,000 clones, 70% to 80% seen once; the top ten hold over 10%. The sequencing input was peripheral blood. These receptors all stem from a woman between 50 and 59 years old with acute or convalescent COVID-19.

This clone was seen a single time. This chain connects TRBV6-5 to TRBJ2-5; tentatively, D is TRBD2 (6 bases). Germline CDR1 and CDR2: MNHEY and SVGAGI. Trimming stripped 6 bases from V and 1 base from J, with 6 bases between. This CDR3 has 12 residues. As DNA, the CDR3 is TGTGCCAGCAGGGGGGGCCAAGAGACCCAGTACTTC. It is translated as CASRGGQETQYF.

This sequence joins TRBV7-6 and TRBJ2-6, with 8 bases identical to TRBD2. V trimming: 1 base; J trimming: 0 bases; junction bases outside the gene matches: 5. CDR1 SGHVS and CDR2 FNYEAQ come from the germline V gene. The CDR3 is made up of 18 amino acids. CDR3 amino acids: CASSLVSGATSGANVLTF. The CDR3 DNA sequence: TGTGCCAGCAGCTTAGTTAGCGGGGCCACCTCTGGGGCCAACGTCCTGACTTTC.

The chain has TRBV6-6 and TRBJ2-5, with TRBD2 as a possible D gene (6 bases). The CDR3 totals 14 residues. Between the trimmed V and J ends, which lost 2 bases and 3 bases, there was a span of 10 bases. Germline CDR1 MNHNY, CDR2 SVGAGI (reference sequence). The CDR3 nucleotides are TGTGCCAGCAGTTACCTAGGGGAGGAAGAGACCCAGTACTTC. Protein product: CASSYLGEEETQYF.

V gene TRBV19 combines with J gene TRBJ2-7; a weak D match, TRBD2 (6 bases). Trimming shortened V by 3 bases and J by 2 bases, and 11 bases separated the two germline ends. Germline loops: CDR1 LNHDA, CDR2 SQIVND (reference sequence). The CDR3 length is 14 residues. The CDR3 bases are TGTGCCAGTAGTATTGGGGGGTTAACCTACGAGCAGTACTTC. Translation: CASSIGGLTYEQYF.

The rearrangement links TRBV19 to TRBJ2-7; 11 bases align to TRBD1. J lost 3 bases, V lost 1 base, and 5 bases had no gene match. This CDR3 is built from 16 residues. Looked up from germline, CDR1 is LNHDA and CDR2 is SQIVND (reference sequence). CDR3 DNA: TGTGCCAGTAGTATAGCTGGACAGGGGGCCTTCTACGAGCAGTACTTC. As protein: CASSIAGQGAFYEQYF.

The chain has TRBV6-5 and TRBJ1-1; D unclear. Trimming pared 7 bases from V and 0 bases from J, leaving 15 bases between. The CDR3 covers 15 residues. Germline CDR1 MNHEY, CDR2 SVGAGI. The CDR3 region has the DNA TGTGCCAGCATGCCCCGGGAGTTTGTGAACACTGAAGCTTTCTTT. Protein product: CASMPREFVNTEAFF.

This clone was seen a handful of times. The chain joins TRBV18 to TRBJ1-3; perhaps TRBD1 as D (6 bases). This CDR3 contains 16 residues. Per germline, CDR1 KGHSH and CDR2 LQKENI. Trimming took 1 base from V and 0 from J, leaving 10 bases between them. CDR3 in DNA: TGTGCCAGCTCACCACAACCCAGGGGCTCTGGAAACACCATATATTTT. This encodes CASSPQPRGSGNTIYF.

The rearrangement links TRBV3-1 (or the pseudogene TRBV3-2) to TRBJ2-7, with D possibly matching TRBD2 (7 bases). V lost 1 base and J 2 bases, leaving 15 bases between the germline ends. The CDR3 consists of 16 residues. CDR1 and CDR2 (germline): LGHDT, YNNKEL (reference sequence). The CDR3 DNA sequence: TGTGCCAGCAGCCAAGGTACAAGCGGGACACCCTACGAGCAGTACTTC. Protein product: CASSQGTSGTPYEQYF.

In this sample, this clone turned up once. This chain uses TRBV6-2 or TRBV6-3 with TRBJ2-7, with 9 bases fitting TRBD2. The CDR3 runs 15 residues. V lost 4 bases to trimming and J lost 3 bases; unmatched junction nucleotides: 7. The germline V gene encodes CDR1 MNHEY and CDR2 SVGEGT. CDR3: CASSSGLAAYYEQYF. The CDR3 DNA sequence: TGTGCCAGCAGTTCGGGACTAGCAGCTTACTACGAGCAGTACTTC.

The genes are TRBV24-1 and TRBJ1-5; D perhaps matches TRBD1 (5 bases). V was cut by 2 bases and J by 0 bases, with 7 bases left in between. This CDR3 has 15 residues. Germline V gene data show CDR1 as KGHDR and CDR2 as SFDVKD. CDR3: CATSDSRGSNQPQHF. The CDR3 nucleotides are TGTGCCACCAGTGATTCAAGGGGTAGCAATCAGCCCCAGCATTTT.

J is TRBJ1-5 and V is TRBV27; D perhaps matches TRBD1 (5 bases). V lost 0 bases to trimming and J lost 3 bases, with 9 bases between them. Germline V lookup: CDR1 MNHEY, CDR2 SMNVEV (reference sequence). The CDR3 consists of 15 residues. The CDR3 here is CASSLSRQHNQPQHF. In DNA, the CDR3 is TGTGCCAGCAGTTTATCGAGACAGCACAATCAGCCCCAGCATTTT.

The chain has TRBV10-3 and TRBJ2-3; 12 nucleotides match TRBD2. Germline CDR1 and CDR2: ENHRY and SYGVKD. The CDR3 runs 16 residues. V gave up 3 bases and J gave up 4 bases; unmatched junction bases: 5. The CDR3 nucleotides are TGTGCCATCAGTGATGGACTAGCGGGAAGGGCAGATACGCAGTATTTT. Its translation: CAISDGLAGRADTQYF.

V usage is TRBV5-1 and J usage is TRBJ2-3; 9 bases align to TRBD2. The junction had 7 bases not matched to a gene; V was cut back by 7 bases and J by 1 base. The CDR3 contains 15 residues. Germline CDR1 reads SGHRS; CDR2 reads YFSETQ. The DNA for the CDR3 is TGCGCCAGCCTAGCGGGACGCGACCGCACAGATACGCAGTATTTT. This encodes CASLAGRDRTDTQYF.

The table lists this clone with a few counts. The CDR3 coding sequence is TGTGCCAGCAGCTTGTTCGGGAGCGGGGAGATCCAGTACTTC. Amino acids: CASSLFGSGEIQYF. The genes are TRBV5-6 and TRBJ2-7; 7 bases map to TRBD2. V shed 1 base, J shed 10 bases, and the junction held 11 bases outside the gene matches. The CDR3 contains 14 residues. Germline CDR1 SGHDT, CDR2 YYEEEE.

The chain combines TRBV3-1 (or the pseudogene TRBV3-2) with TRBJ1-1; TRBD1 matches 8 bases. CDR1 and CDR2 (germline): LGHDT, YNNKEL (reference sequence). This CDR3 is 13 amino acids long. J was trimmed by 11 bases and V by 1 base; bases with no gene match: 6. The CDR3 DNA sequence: TGTGCCAGCAGCCAAGCATCAGGGGGCTTGGCTTTCTTT. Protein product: CASSQASGGLAFF.

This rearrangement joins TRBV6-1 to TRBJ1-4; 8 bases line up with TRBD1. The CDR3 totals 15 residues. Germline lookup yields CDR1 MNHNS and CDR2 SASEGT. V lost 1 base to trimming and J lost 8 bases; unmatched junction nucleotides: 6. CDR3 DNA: TGTGCCAGCAGTGAAGTGGACAGGGTGAGGGAAAAACTGTTTTTT. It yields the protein CASSEVDRVREKLFF.

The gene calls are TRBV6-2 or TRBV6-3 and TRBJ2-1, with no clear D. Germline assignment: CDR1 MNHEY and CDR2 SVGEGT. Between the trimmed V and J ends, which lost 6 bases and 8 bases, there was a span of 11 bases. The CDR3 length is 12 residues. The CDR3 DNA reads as TGTGCCAGCAGCGAACCTAAAGATGAGCAGTTCTTC. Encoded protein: CASSEPKDEQFF.

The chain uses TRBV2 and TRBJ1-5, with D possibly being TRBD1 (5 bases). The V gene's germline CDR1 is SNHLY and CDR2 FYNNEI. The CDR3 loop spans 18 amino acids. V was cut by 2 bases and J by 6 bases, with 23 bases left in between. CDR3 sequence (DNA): TGTGCCAGCAGTGAACCCCACAAGCTTCAGGGAAAGGCTCAGCCCCAGCATTTT. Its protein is CASSEPHKLQGKAQPQHF.

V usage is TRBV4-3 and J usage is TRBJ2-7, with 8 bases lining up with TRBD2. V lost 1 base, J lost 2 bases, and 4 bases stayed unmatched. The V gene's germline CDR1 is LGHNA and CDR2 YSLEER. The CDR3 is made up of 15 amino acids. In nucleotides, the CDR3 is TGCGCCAGCAGCCAAGTGAGCGGGAGCCCCTACGAGCAGTACTTC. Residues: CASSQVSGSPYEQYF.

The CDR3 DNA sequence: TGTGCCAGCAGCCCCGGTGGTAGCGGGAGAGGGGATACGCAGTATTTT. Protein: CASSPGGSGRGDTQYF. The rearrangement uses TRBV11-3 and TRBJ2-3; 9 bases map to TRBD2. The trim removed 5 bases at V and 6 bases at J, leaving 12 bases unmatched. This CDR3 has 16 amino acids. Germline CDR1 SGHNT, CDR2 YENEEA.

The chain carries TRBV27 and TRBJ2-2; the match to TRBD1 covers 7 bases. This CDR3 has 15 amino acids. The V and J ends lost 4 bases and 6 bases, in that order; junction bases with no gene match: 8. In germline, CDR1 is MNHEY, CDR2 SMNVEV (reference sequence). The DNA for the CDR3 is TGTGCCAGCAGTTCCGACAGGGTTCGAGCCGGGGAGCTGTTTTTT. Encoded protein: CASSSDRVRAGELFF.

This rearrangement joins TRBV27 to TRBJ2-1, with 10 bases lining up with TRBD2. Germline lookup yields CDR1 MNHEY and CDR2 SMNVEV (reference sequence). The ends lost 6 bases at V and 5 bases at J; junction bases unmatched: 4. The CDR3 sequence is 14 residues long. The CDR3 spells CASRGGLANNEQFF. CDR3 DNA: TGTGCCAGCAGAGGGGGACTAGCGAACAATGAGCAGTTCTTC.

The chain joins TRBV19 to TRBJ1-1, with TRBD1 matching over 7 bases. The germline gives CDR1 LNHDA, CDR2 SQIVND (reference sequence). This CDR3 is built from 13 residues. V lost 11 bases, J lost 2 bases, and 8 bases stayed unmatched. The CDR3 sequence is CAARQGINTEAFF. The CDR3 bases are TGTGCCGCTAGACAGGGAATAAACACTGAAGCTTTCTTT.